This T cell receptor beta chain was identified during a study of T cells in Graves' hyperthyroidism and ophthalmopathy. Background on the study: Peripheral blood specimens were obtained at initial diagnosis, prior to any treatment.

It was RNA transcripts that yielded the amplified TCR beta CDR3 regions. The HTBI primer set served for first-round RT-PCR of the TCR CDR3. MiXCR was run by TCRdb on the multiplex PCR reads, yielding one entry per CDR3 protein. The sample consists of approximately 430,000 distinct CDR3 sequences, roughly 14% of them appearing once. This CDR3 has 17 amino acids. V gave up 1 base and J gave up 6 bases; unmatched junction bases: 8. In germline, CDR1 is LGHNA, CDR2 YNFKEQ. The chain couples TRBV4-2 to TRBJ2-1; 11 bases map to TRBD2. Sequenced: blood. The origin of this receptor is a man between 18 and 29 years old with Graves' ophthalmopathy. This CDR3 reads CASSQVLAGGPSNEQFF. The CDR3 DNA is TGTGCCAGCAGCCAAGTATTAGCGGGGGGGCCGAGCAATGAGCAGTTCTTC.